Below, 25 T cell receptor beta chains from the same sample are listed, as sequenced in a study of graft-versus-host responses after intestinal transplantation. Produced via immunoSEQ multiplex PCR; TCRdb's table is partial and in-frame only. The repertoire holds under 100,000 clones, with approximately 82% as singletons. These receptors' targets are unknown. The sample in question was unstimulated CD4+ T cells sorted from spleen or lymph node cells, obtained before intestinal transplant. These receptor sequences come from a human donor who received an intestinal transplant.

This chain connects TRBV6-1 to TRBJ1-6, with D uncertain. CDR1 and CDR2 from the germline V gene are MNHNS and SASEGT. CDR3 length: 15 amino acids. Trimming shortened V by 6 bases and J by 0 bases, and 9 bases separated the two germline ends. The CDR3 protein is CASSRRYSYNSPLHF. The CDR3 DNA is TGTGCCAGCAGCCGGAGATACTCCTATAATTCACCCCTCCACTTT.

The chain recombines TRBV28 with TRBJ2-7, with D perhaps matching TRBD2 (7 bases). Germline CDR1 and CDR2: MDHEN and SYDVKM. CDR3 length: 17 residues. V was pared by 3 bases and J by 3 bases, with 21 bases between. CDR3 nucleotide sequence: TGTGCCAGCAGTTTGTCTACAGGGAGGGTTGGGGGCTACGAGCAGTACTTC. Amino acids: CASSLSTGRVGGYEQYF.

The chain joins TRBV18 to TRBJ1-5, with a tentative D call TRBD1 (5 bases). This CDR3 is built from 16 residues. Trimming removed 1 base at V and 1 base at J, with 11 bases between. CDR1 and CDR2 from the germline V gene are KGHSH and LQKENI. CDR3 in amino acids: CASSPLGGASNQPQHF. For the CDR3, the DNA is TGTGCCAGCTCACCACTCGGAGGGGCCAGCAATCAGCCCCAGCATTTT.

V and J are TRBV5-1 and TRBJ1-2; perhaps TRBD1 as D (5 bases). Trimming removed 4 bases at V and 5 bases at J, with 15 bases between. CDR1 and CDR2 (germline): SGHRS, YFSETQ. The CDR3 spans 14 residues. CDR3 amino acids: CASSPSTGGYGYTF. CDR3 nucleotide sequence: TGCGCCAGCAGCCCATCCACGGGGGGTTATGGCTACACCTTC. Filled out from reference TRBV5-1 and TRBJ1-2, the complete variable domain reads KAGVTQTPRYLIKTRGQQVTLSCSPISGHRSVSWYQQTPGQGLQFLFEYFSETQRNKGNFPGRFSGRQFSNSRSEMNVSTLELGDSALYLCASSPSTGGYGYTFGSGTRLTVV.

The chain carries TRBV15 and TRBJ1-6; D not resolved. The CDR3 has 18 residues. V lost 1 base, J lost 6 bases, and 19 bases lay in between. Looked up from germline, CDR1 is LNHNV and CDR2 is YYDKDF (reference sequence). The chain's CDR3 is CATSRALSVGSSNSPLHF. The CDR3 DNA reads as TGTGCCACCAGCAGAGCCCTAAGTGTGGGGAGTAGTAATTCACCCCTCCACTTT.

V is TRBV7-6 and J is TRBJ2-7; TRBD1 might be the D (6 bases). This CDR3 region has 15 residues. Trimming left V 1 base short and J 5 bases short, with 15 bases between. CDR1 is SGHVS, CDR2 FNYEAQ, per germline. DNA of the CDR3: TGTGCCAGCAGCTTAGTCGACCAGGGGACCCACGAGCAGTACTTC. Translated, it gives CASSLVDQGTHEQYF.

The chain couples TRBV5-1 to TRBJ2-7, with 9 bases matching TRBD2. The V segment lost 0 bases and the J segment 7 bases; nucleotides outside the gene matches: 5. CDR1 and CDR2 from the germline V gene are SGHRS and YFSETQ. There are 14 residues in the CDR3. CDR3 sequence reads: CASSLGLAAWEQYF. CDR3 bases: TGCGCCAGCAGCTTGGGACTAGCGGCCTGGGAGCAGTACTTC.

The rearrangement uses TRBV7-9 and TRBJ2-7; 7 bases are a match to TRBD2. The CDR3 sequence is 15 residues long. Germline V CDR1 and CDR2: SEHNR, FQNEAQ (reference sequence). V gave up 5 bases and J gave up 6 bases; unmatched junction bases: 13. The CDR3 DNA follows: TGTGCCAGCAGCCTCGGCAGCGGGGTCCTCGGCGAGCAGTACTTC. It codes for CASSLGSGVLGEQYF.

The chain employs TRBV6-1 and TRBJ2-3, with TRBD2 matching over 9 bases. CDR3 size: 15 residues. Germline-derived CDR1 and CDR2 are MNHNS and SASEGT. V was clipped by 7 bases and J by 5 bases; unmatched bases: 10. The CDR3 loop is CASIRVAGVLDTQYF. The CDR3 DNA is TGTGCCAGCATTAGGGTAGCGGGAGTTTTAGATACGCAGTATTTT.

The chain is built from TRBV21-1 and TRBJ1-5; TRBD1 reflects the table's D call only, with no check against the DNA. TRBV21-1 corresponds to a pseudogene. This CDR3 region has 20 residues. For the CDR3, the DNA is TGTGCCAGCAGCCGCGTTCGTAGGGACACTCGACCCGTTAGCAATCAGCCCCAGCATTTT. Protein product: CASSRVRRDTRPVSNQPQHF.

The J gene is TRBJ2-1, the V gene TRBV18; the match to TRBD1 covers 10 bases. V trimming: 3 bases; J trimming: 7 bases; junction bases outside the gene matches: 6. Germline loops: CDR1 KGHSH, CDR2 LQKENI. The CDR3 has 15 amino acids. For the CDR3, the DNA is TGTGCCAGCTCACCTCCCGACAGGGGGCTGAATGAGCAGTTCTTC. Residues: CASSPPDRGLNEQFF.

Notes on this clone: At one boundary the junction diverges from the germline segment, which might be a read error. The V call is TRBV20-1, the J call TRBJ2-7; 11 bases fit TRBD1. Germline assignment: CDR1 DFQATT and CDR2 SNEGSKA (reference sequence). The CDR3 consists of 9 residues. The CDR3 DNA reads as TGCAGCGTGGACAGGGGGCCCTTCTTC. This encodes CSVDRGPFF.

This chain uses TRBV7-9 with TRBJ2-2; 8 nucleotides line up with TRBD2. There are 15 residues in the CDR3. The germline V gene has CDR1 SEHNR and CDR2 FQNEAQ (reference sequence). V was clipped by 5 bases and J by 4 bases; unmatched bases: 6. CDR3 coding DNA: TGTGCCAGCAGCCTGCGGGGGGCGCCCACCGGGGAGCTGTTTTTT. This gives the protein CASSLRGAPTGELFF.

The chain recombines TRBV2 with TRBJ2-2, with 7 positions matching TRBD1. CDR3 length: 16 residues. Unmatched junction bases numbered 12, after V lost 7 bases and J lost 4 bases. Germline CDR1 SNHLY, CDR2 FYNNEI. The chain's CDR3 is CASMVGDRVGTGELFF. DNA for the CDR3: TGTGCCAGCATGGTAGGAGACAGGGTGGGCACCGGGGAGCTGTTTTTT.

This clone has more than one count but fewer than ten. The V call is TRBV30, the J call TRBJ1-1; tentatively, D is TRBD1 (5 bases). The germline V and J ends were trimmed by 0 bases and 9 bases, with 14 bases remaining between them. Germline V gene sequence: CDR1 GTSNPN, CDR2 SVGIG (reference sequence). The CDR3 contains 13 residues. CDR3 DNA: TGTGCCTGGAGTGTAGGTCAGGGCCGACAAGCTTTCTTT. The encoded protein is CAWSVGQGRQAFF.

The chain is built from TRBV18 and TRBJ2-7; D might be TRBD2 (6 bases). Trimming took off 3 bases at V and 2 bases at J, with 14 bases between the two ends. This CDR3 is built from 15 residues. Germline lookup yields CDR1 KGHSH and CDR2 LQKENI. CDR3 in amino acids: CASSPSSGRTYEQYF. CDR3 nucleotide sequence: TGTGCCAGCTCACCCAGCAGCGGGCGCACCTACGAGCAGTACTTC.

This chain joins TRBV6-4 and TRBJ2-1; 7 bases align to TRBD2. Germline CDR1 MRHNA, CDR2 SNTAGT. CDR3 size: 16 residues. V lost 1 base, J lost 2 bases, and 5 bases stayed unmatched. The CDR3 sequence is CASSDLAGKAYNEQFF. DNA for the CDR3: TGTGCCAGCAGTGACTTAGCGGGTAAGGCCTACAATGAGCAGTTCTTC.

The CDR3 sequence is CAGGQSQETQYF. CDR3 DNA: TGTGCCGGGGGACAGAGCCAAGAGACCCAGTACTTC. The rearrangement uses TRBV2 and TRBJ2-5; 7 bases fit TRBD1. Looked up from germline, CDR1 is SNHLY and CDR2 is FYNNEI. This CDR3 is built from 12 residues. Trimming at V came to 11 bases and at J to 1 base, leaving 4 bases not matched to a gene. Based on the CDR3 plus reference TRBV2 and TRBJ2-5, the full variable domain is EPEVTQTPSHQVTQMGQEVILRCVPISNHLYFYWYRQILGQKVEFLVSFYNNEISEKSEIFDDQFSVERPDGSNFTLKIRSTKLEDSAMYFCAGGQSQETQYFGPGTRLLVL.

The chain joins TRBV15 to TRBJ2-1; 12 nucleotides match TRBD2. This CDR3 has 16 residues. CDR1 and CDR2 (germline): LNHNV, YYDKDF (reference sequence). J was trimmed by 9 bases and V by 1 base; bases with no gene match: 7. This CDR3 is CATSRVPSGRVVEQFF. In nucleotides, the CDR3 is TGTGCCACCAGCAGAGTCCCTAGCGGGAGGGTGGTTGAGCAGTTCTTC.

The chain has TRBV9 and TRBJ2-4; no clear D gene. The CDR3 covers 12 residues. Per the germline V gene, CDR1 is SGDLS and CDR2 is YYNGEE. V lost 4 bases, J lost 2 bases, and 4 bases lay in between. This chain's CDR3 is CASSSSKNIQYF. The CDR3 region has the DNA TGTGCCAGCAGCTCGTCCAAAAACATTCAGTACTTC.

The CDR3 loop is CASSDEVADTQYF. The CDR3 DNA follows: TGTGCCAGCAGTGACGAGGTAGCAGATACGCAGTATTTT. This sequence joins TRBV6-4 and TRBJ2-3; no definite D call. The length of the CDR3 is 13 residues. CDR1 and CDR2 (germline): MRHNA, SNTAGT. Trimming removed 2 bases from V and 4 bases from J, with 7 bases in between.

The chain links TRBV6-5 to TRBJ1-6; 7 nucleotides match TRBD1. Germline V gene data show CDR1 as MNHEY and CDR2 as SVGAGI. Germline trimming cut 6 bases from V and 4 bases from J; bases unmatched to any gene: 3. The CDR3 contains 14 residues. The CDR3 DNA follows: TGTGCCAGCAGAGGACAGGCATATAATTCACCCCTCCACTTT. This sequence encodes CASRGQAYNSPLHF.

The CDR3 spells CASSDLTGQRRTVTQYF. CDR3 coding DNA: TGTGCCAGCAGTGACCTCACGGGACAGCGACGGACGGTGACCCAGTACTTC. This rearrangement joins TRBV2 to TRBJ2-5; 7 nucleotides line up with TRBD1. CDR1 and CDR2 from the germline V gene are SNHLY and FYNNEI. CDR3 length equals 17 residues. V was pared by 3 bases and J by 7 bases, with 17 bases of the junction left unmatched.

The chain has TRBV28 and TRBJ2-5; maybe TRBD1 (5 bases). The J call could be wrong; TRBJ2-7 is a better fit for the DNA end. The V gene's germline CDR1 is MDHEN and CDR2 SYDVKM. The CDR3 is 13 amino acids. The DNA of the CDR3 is TGTGCCAGCAGTTTGGGGCAGAACTACGAGCAGTACTTC. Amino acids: CASSLGQNYEQYF.

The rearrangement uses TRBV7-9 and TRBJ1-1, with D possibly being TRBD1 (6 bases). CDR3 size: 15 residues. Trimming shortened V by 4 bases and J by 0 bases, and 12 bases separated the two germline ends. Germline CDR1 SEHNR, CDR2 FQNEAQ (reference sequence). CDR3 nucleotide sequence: TGTGCCAGCAGCTATCGGACAGAATTGAACACTGAAGCTTTCTTT. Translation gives CASSYRTELNTEAFF.